Listed below are T cell receptor beta chains from one sample, sequenced in a study of cytomegalovirus exposure and HLA in healthy donors. Here immunoSEQ multiplex PCR was the method, and the copy in TCRdb shows in-frame clones only, minus some. The sample holds 150,000 to 200,000 clones, roughly 80% seen once. The specimen was PBMCs. These receptors all come from a man aged 18 to 29 in good health and CMV-seropositive. CDR3s include the opening cysteine and the closing phenylalanine or tryptophan. A D gene is named only where the DNA matches it firmly. Size values are once, few and many counts, or a class for expanded clones, and some rows have none.

d_gene | j_gene | v_gene | abundance | CDR3nt | CDR3aa
TRBD2 | TRBJ2-5 | TRBV6-1 | NA | TGTGCCAGCAGTGAGGGGTTGTGGCGGGGGCAAGAGACCCAGTACTTC | CASSEGLWRGQETQYF
NA | TRBJ2-7 | TRBV5-8 | few | TGTGCCAGCAGTGGACTAACCTACGAGCAGTACTTC | CASSGLTYEQYF
TRBD1 | TRBJ1-2 | TRBV5-1 | NA | TGCGCCAGCAGCTCACGGGCCGGGACAGAGTATGGCTACACCTTC | CASSSRAGTEYGYTF
TRBD1 | TRBJ1-1 | TRBV5-4 | NA | TGTGCCAGCAGCCTACAGGGGTTTTCCGCAACCACTGAAGCTTTCTTT | CASSLQGFSATTEAFF
TRBD1 | TRBJ1-3 | TRBV4-2 | once | TGTGCCAGCAGCCAAGAGGACAGGGCTGGAAACACCATATATTTT | CASSQEDRAGNTIYF
NA | TRBJ2-7 | TRBV25-1 | once | TGTGCCAGCAGTGAATATAGGGACCGGGACACGACTTACGAGCAGTACTTC | CASSEYRDRDTTYEQYF
NA | TRBJ2-7 | TRBV5-1 | NA | TGCGCCAGCAGCTTGACAGGTCCGAACTACGAGCAGTACTTC | CASSLTGPNYEQYF
NA | TRBJ2-1 | TRBV28 | NA | TGTGCCAGCAGTTTTTATGGTCTAGTCCGCTACAATGAGCAGTTCTTC | CASSFYGLVRYNEQFF
TRBD1 | TRBJ1-4 | TRBV12-5 | NA | TGTGCTAGTGGTTTAAATGGACAGGGTGAAAAACTGTTTTTT | CASGLNGQGEKLFF
NA | TRBJ2-1 | TRBV6-5 | NA | TGTGCCAGCAGTTACCCCGGCGCGGATGAGCAGTTCTTC | CASSYPGADEQFF
TRBD2 | TRBJ2-1 | TRBV6-4 | NA | TGTGCCAGCAGTTTATCGGGACTAGGTCCGTCCTACAATGAGCAGTTCTTC | CASSLSGLGPSYNEQFF
NA | TRBJ1-1 | TRBV15 | NA | TGTGCCACCAGCAGAGATTTCTCTGGGGGGAAAGCTTTCTTT | CATSRDFSGGKAFF
NA | TRBJ1-2 | TRBV29-1 | few | TGCAGCGTTGACAGGGGTAACTATGGCTACACCTTC | CSVDRGNYGYTF
TRBD1 | TRBJ1-1 | TRBV27 | NA | TGTGCCAGCAGCCTAGACAGGGTGAACACTGAAGCTTTCTTT | CASSLDRVNTEAFF
TRBD2 | TRBJ2-5 | TRBV5-5 | NA | TGTGCCAGCAGCCCGGGGGGGCAGGAGACCCAGTACTTC | CASSPGGQETQYF
TRBD2 | TRBJ2-3 | TRBV5-6 | NA | TGTGCCAGCAGCTTGGTAGGGAGGGGAAGAACAGATACGCAGTATTTT | CASSLVGRGRTDTQYF
NA | TRBJ2-7 | TRBV6-5 | NA | TGTGCCAGCGTGAGCGGTAACTCCTACGAGCAGTACTTC | CASVSGNSYEQYF
TRBD2 | TRBJ2-7 | TRBV10-2 | few | TGCGCCAGCAGTGAGTCGAGGGGGGTAGCGGGAGTCCCCCGTCAGTACTTC | CASSESRGVAGVPRQYF
NA | TRBJ2-2 | TRBV19 | NA | TGTGCCAGTAGTACCGCGGTTTTCGCGAACACCGGGGAGCTGTTTTTT | CASSTAVFANTGELFF
NA | TRBJ2-7 | TRBV28 | NA | TGTGCCAGCAGTTTCACAGGCTACGAGCAGTACTTC | CASSFTGYEQYF
TRBD1 | TRBJ1-2 | TRBV30 | NA | TGTGCCGGAGTATTGGGACAGGGTACCGCTATTTCCTATGGCTACACCTTC | CAGVLGQGTAISYGYTF
TRBD1 | TRBJ1-3 | TRBV4-2 | NA | TGTGCCAGCAGCCAAGATCCAGGGTCGGGACAGCATATTTCCGGAAACACCATATATTTT | CASSQDPGSGQHISGNTIYF
TRBD2 | TRBJ2-7 | TRBV2 | NA | TGTGCCAGCAACCCACTAGCGGCGTCCTACGAGCAGTACTTC | CASNPLAASYEQYF
NA | TRBJ1-2 | TRBV7-8 | NA | TGTGCCAGCAGCTTAAACCACCCCGGGACACCAGGCTATGGCTACACCTTC | CASSLNHPGTPGYGYTF
TRBD2 | TRBJ2-2 | TRBV19 | NA | TGTGCCAGTAGTACCCGGACTAGCGCGCGCCACACCGGGGAGCTGTTTTTT | CASSTRTSARHTGELFF
TRBD1 | TRBJ1-6 | TRBV5-1 | NA | TGCGCCAGCAGCCCAACAGGGGTAATCGCATTGGGGAATTCACCCCTCCACTTT | CASSPTGVIALGNSPLHF
TRBD1 | TRBJ2-7 | TRBV5-1 | NA | TGCGCCAGCAGCGCCGGACAGGGGGTCTCCTACGAGCAGTACTTC | CASSAGQGVSYEQYF
NA | TRBJ1-1 | TRBV11-2 | few | TGTGCCAGCAGCCATCGGACGGGGAGGAACACTGAAGCTTTCTTT | CASSHRTGRNTEAFF
NA | TRBJ1-1 | TRBV6-5 | NA | TGTGCCAGCAGACCCGGGGGGGGAGGGACTGAAGCTTTCTTT | CASRPGGGGTEAFF
TRBD1 | TRBJ1-5 | TRBV28 | NA | TGTGCCAGCAGAACCATGACAGGGGGCCCCGTTCAGCCCCAGCATTTT | CASRTMTGGPVQPQHF
NA | TRBJ2-5 | TRBV20-1 | once | TGCAGTGCTATTCTCCAAGAGACCCAGTACTTC | CSAILQETQYF
TRBD2 | TRBJ2-1 | TRBV19 | once | TGTGCCAGTAGCCAGATAGCGGGAGGACGGCATGAGCAGTTCTTC | CASSQIAGGRHEQFF
NA | TRBJ1-1 | TRBV6-5 | NA | TGTGCCAGCAGTTACTCGGGGCAGGGTTCCACTGAAGCTTTCTTT | CASSYSGQGSTEAFF
NA | TRBJ2-3 | TRBV7-6 | NA | TGTGCCAGCAGCTTATCTGCAGAAAGCACAGATACGCAGTATTTT | CASSLSAESTDTQYF
TRBD1 | TRBJ2-7 | TRBV28 | few | TGTGCCAGCAGTTGGACAGGCTATAGCTCCTACGAGCAGTACTTC | CASSWTGYSSYEQYF
NA | TRBJ2-1 | TRBV5-1 | NA | TGCGCCAGCAGTTGGGGGGAACCCAGCGTCGATGAGCAGTTCTTC | CASSWGEPSVDEQFF
TRBD2 | TRBJ2-3 | TRBV18 | few | TGTGCCAGCTCGCCCGCGCTAGCGGGAACAGCTAGCACAGATACGCAGTATTTT | CASSPALAGTASTDTQYF
NA | TRBJ1-1 | TRBV2 | NA | TGTGCCAGCAGTGACTCCGGACAACGTCTAAAAGCTTTCTTT | CASSDSGQRLKAFF
NA | TRBJ2-5 | TRBV14 | NA | TGTGCCAGCAGCCAAGACTCACTGGCCGGAGGGTTTCGTGAGACCCAGTACTTC | CASSQDSLAGGFRETQYF
NA | TRBJ1-1 | TRBV5-1 | NA | TGCGCCAGCAGCTTGGACGGAGCGAGGACTGAAGCTTTCTTT | CASSLDGARTEAFF
NA | TRBJ2-3 | TRBV7-9 | NA | TGTGCCAGCAGCGAGCATGATACGCAGTATTTT | CASSEHDTQYF
NA | TRBJ1-5 | TRBV7-2 | NA | TGTGCCAGCAGCTTATGGGAGGGAGGCGGCCAGCCCCAGCATTTT | CASSLWEGGGQPQHF
NA | TRBJ2-5 | TRBV6-1 | NA | TGTGCCAGCAGTGTACTTCCTCGGGAGACCCAGTACTTC | CASSVLPRETQYF
TRBD2 | TRBJ2-7 | TRBV9 | NA | TGTGCCAGCAGCGAAAGGGGACTAGCGCTCACGGAGCAGTACTTC | CASSERGLALTEQYF
NA | TRBJ1-4 | TRBV6-5 | NA | TGTGCCAGCAGTTACTCGTTACGGGGTGAAAAACTGTTTTTT | CASSYSLRGEKLFF
NA | TRBJ2-7 | TRBV4-1 | NA | TGCGCCAGCAGCCCTGTCCAGCGGGTCTCCTACGAGCAGTACTTC | CASSPVQRVSYEQYF